This entry describes one T cell receptor beta chain. The antigen this receptor binds is unknown. No per-base quality is available; no much larger clone lies one base away. The sample is drawn from a study of glioma-infiltrating T cells after dendritic cell vaccination (dated by TCRdb to the mid-2010s). About the full investigation: The cohort included approximately 15 glioblastoma patients drawn from Phase I and II dendritic cell vaccination trials, of whom 9 were newly diagnosed and 6 had recurrent disease. Between 2003 and 2012, patients were given autologous tumor lysate-pulsed dendritic cell vaccination. The vaccine consisted of monocyte-derived dendritic cells cultured approximately seven days with IL-4 and GM-CSF, then pulsed overnight with autologous tumor lysate. Survival after dendritic cell vaccination was correlated with TCR sequencing metrics, including TIL content and tumor-blood repertoire overlap. Patients received three intradermal dendritic cell vaccine injections at biweekly intervals in the arm below the axilla. Deep sequencing of TCR beta CDR3 regions was used to quantify tumor-infiltrating lymphocyte content and compare tumor and blood repertoires in dendritic cell-vaccinated glioblastoma patients.

The time point label of this sample denotes: after dendritic cell vaccination, including at tumor progression/relapse. Selection of patients required sufficient residual fresh-frozen tumor tissue and over two years of available survival data. An isocitrate dehydrogenase mutation was not carried by any of the glioblastoma patients, although molecular status was otherwise variable. PBMC were collected before vaccination, two weeks after the third vaccination, and at tumor progression if progression occurred. The Qiagen DNeasy Blood extraction Kit was used to extract genomic DNA. Using the immunoSEQ assay, TCRB CDR3 regions were amplified from roughly 2 micrograms of genomic DNA, or from all available DNA when less than that was on hand. The multiplex PCR employed 60 forward primers targeting TCR V beta segments and 13 reverse primers targeting J beta segments. To estimate the number of reads per starting template, synthetic control templates were added to each sample at limiting dilution. Reads of 87 bp were generated by sequencing on the Illumina HiSeq System. Turning to the authors' computational methods: To remove PCR and sequencing errors, closely related sequences were merged with a nearest neighbor algorithm. TCR overlap was defined as the percentage of unique tumor TCR beta sequences that were also present in the same patient's peripheral blood. As stored in TCRdb, this immuneACCESS dataset retains in-frame rearrangements with V and J assigned. A fraction of the clones does not appear; measured against another copy, unresolved V genes explain less than half of the discrepancy, and the remainder lacks a known reason. V and J calls and clone size follow that table, whereas D and trimming were derived from the DNA. The sample yields tens of thousands of clones; around 85% were counted once. The ten largest make up around 14% of the sample.

Cut back by 4 bases and 5 bases, the V and J ends lie 18 bases apart. The CDR3 holds 16 amino acids from the cysteine to the phenylalanine. This entry keeps only the CDR3 DNA: 48 bases, framed from base 1. Based on the germline V gene (reference sequence), the CDR1 and CDR2 sequences are MNHEY and SMNVEV. What the research found in general, with its limitations: Longer time to progression and overall survival after dendritic cell vaccination were predicted by higher estimated pretreatment TIL content. No direct relationship between TCR clonality and survival was found, suggesting a diverse polyclonal response may matter. The cohort was small and heterogeneous, and full blood and tumor sets were available for few patients, with initial-recurrent tumor pairs available for even fewer patients. The three-group TCR overlap response model was described as speculative and requiring prospective validation.

Source: blood, taken after dendritic cell vaccination. The chain is made from TRBV27 and TRBJ1-5, with no reliable assignment of the D segment. This TCR was sampled from a human donor with glioblastoma. The base sequence is TGTGCCAGCAGTTCCTTGGGAGAAGGAGATTATCAGCCCCAGCATTTT. Translated, this gives CASSSLGEGDYQPQHF.